The 32 T cell receptor beta chains below all came from one sample that was sequenced in a study of blood T cell repertoires in COVID-19. Profiling relied on immunoSEQ multiplex PCR, and the TCRdb table lists in-frame clones only, not all of them. Of some 230,000 clones in the sample, approximately 90% were seen once. The source material was peripheral blood. Receptor source: a woman between 45 and 65 years old with COVID-19, enrolled during active disease.

On this clone: This same CDR3 is encoded by further DNA sequences in the sample. The CDR3 DNA follows: TGTGCCAGCAGTTTAGGGGCAGGGCAGCCCCAGCATTTT. Its translation is CASSLGAGQPQHF. The gene calls are TRBV12-3 or TRBV12-4 and TRBJ1-5; a possible D gene is TRBD1 (5 bases). The CDR3 contains 13 residues. Trimming took 1 base from V and 7 from J, leaving 8 bases between them.

This chain links TRBV19 with TRBJ1-2; D remains unclear. The CDR3 consists of 11 residues. V was trimmed by 5 bases and J by 7 bases, leaving 8 bases between them. Germline V gives CDR1 LNHDA, CDR2 SQIVND (reference sequence). In nucleotides, the CDR3 is TGTGCCAGTAGTGTCGGGAGTGGCTACACCTTC. Amino acid sequence: CASSVGSGYTF.

This clone has only a few counts. This sequence joins TRBV5-6 and TRBJ2-1; 9 positions agree with TRBD2. The CDR3 is 14 residues long. V lost 1 base, J lost 6 bases, and 2 bases stayed unmatched. The germline gives CDR1 SGHDT, CDR2 YYEEEE. CDR3 sequence: CASSLPSGINEQFF. The CDR3 DNA is TGTGCCAGCAGCTTGCCTAGCGGGATCAATGAGCAGTTCTTC.

The chain carries TRBV15 and TRBJ2-5; 8 bases map to TRBD1. The ends lost 5 bases at V and 1 base at J; junction bases unmatched: 9. Germline V gene lookup returns CDR1 LNHNV and CDR2 YYDKDF (reference sequence). The CDR3 length is 16 residues. CDR3 coding DNA: TGTGCCACCAGCCAGGGGGCATCTAACGGCCAAGAGACCCAGTACTTC. This codes for CATSQGASNGQETQYF.

V is TRBV6-2 or TRBV6-3 and J is TRBJ1-1, with D maybe TRBD1 (5 bases). Germline assignment: CDR1 MNHEY and CDR2 SVGEGT. This CDR3 has 20 amino acids. The V end lost 6 bases, the J end lost 3 bases, and 32 bases lay between the germline ends. The CDR3 loop is CASSFILRVPGGRVDTEAFF. The CDR3 DNA follows: TGTGCCAGCAGCTTCATCCTCAGGGTGCCGGGTGGACGGGTCGACACTGAAGCTTTCTTT.

The CDR3 spells CASSLGGEAFF. The CDR3 region has the DNA TGTGCCAGCAGTTTAGGCGGGGAAGCTTTCTTT. The J gene is TRBJ1-1, the V gene TRBV12-3 or TRBV12-4; D gene unclear. The CDR3 extends over 11 amino acids. V lost 1 base, J lost 8 bases, and 5 bases lay in between.

This sequence joins TRBV6-5 and TRBJ2-7; tentative D call: TRBD2 (5 bases). The CDR3 contains 15 residues. With 6 bases removed from V and 7 bases from J, the gap between germline ends came to 22 bases. Germline lookup yields CDR1 MNHEY and CDR2 SVGAGI. CDR3: CASRPSRGGTGEQYF. DNA of the CDR3: TGTGCCAGCAGACCTAGCCGGGGTGGAACGGGAGAGCAGTACTTC.

This chain connects TRBV9 to TRBJ2-3, with 9 bases aligning to TRBD1. The CDR3 length is 15 residues. CDR1 and CDR2 from the germline V gene are SGDLS and YYNGEE. Trimming removed 4 bases from V and 5 bases from J; junction bases left unmatched: 8. CDR3 region: CASSTQTGGVDTQYF. CDR3 bases: TGTGCCAGCAGCACTCAAACAGGGGGCGTAGATACGCAGTATTTT.

This chain uses TRBV5-1 with TRBJ1-2, with TRBD1 as a possible D gene (5 bases). The CDR3 has 13 residues. The germline V gene encodes CDR1 SGHRS and CDR2 YFSETQ. V shed 5 bases and J shed 1 base, with 9 bases lying between them. The CDR3 loop reads CASSGDSNYGYTF. The CDR3 DNA is TGCGCCAGCAGTGGAGACAGTAACTATGGCTACACCTTC.

This clone occurred a few times. This chain connects TRBV12-3 or TRBV12-4 to TRBJ1-3; D might be TRBD1 (6 bases). This CDR3 has 13 residues. Trimming stripped 8 bases from V and 0 bases from J, with 8 bases between. The CDR3 reads CASEDSSGNTIYF. The CDR3 bases are TGTGCCAGCGAGGACAGCTCTGGAAACACCATATATTTT.

This chain joins TRBV10-2 and TRBJ2-2; no firm D call. The V gene lost 6 bases and the J gene lost 4 bases, with 6 bases spanning the gap. Germline CDR1 reads WSHSY; CDR2 reads SAAADI. The CDR3 consists of 12 residues. The CDR3 DNA sequence: TGCGCCAGCAGCTCCGGCACCGGGGAGCTGTTTTTT. Its protein product is CASSSGTGELFF.

There are many counts of this clone. J is TRBJ2-7 and V is TRBV5-5; 7 nucleotides line up with TRBD1. The V gene end was trimmed by 3 bases and the J gene end by 6 bases; junction bases not matched to a gene: 9. This CDR3 region has 14 residues. CDR1 and CDR2 (germline): SGHKS, YYEKEE (reference sequence). CDR3 residues: CASSSYRQGGEQYV. The CDR3 DNA sequence: TGTGCCAGCAGCTCGTATCGACAGGGCGGCGAGCAGTACGTC.

The genes are TRBV7-2 and TRBJ2-7; 11 nucleotides line up with TRBD1. J was trimmed by 0 bases and V by 3 bases; bases with no gene match: 10. This CDR3 is 18 amino acids long. The germline gives CDR1 SGHTA, CDR2 FQGNSA. DNA of the CDR3: TGTGCCAGCAGCTTGGTCTGCAGCGGGACAGGGGGCTCCTACGAGCAGTACGTC. It codes for CASSLVCSGTGGSYEQYV.

The J gene is TRBJ2-2, the V gene TRBV2, with D unclear. CDR1 is SNHLY and CDR2 is FYNNEI in the germline V gene. The V gene lost 4 bases and the J gene lost 7 bases, with 7 bases spanning the gap. The CDR3 extends over 12 amino acids. CDR3 region: CASSAGIGELFF. CDR3 in DNA: TGTGCCAGCAGTGCAGGTATCGGGGAGCTGTTTTTT.

The J gene is TRBJ2-1, the V gene TRBV5-1, with a tentative D call TRBD2 (6 bases). The CDR3 consists of 15 residues. CDR1 and CDR2 (germline): SGHRS, YFSETQ. V shed 0 bases and J shed 8 bases, with 15 bases lying between them. This chain's CDR3 is CASSLAETRFDEQFF. DNA of the CDR3: TGCGCCAGCAGCTTGGCGGAGACTAGGTTCGATGAGCAGTTCTTC.

The CDR3 loop is CASRGQGGEQFF. In DNA form, the CDR3 reads TGTGCCAGCAGAGGCCAGGGGGGTGAGCAGTTCTTC. The chain employs TRBV28 and TRBJ2-1; possible D gene TRBD1, 7 bases. The length of the CDR3 is 12 residues. Trimming took off 6 bases at V and 9 bases at J, with 12 bases between the two ends. Germline V gene data show CDR1 as MDHEN and CDR2 as SYDVKM.

This chain joins TRBV7-2 and TRBJ1-1; 9 bases align to TRBD1. The CDR3 runs to 15 residues. Germline V gives CDR1 SGHTA, CDR2 FQGNSA. V lost 7 bases, J lost 4 bases, and 10 bases stayed unmatched. As DNA, the CDR3 is TGTGCCAGCACTCCTGGGACAGGGTTTCCCACTGAAGCTTTCTTT. Its protein product is CASTPGTGFPTEAFF. The full variable domain, in which reference TRBV7-2 and TRBJ1-1 provide the parts outside the CDR3, is GAGVSQSPSNKVTEKGKDVELRCDPISGHTALYWYRQSLGQGLEFLIYFQGNSAPDKSGLPSDRFSAERTGGSVSTLTIQRTQQEDSAVYLCASTPGTGFPTEAFFGQGTRLTVV.

V is TRBV25-1 and J is TRBJ1-6, with 9 bases matching TRBD1. Germline-derived CDR1 and CDR2 are MGHDK and SYGVNS. The trim removed 2 bases at V and 8 bases at J, leaving 10 bases unmatched. This CDR3 region has 17 residues. DNA for the CDR3: TGTGCCAGCAGTGAACTCCGGACAGGGGTCCTATATTCACCCCTCCACTTT. It yields the protein CASSELRTGVLYSPLHF.

This chain links TRBV25-1 with TRBJ2-6; D is possibly TRBD2 (7 bases). The germline V gene has CDR1 MGHDK and CDR2 SYGVNS. The V and J ends lost 6 bases and 0 bases respectively, with 18 bases between them. This CDR3 has 18 amino acids. Here the CDR3 reads CASSLGGQGPSGANVLTF. DNA of the CDR3: TGTGCCAGCAGCCTGGGAGGGCAGGGGCCCTCTGGGGCCAACGTCCTGACTTTC.

J is TRBJ1-2 and V is TRBV19; D possibly corresponds to TRBD1 (6 bases). Deletions cut 5 bases from V and 5 bases from J, with 12 bases between. The length of the CDR3 is 13 residues. In germline, CDR1 is LNHDA, CDR2 SQIVND (reference sequence). CDR3 nucleotides: TGTGCCAGTAGTCTACAGGGATGGTATGGCTACACCTTC. Translation gives CASSLQGWYGYTF.

The chain is built from TRBV19 and TRBJ1-6; possibly TRBD1 for D (6 bases). The CDR3 sequence is 15 residues long. Trimming removed 10 bases from V and 9 bases from J, with 22 bases in between. Germline CDR1 is LNHDA and CDR2 is SQIVND (reference sequence). The CDR3 protein is CATLPVGGSGSPLHF. The CDR3 nucleotides are TGTGCCACCTTACCAGTAGGGGGTTCGGGTTCACCCCTCCACTTT.

This sequence joins TRBV19 and TRBJ2-2; 7 positions agree with TRBD1. The CDR3 consists of 14 residues. Germline lookup yields CDR1 LNHDA and CDR2 SQIVND (reference sequence). J was trimmed by 7 bases and V by 4 bases; bases with no gene match: 6. The CDR3 loop reads CASSSNRGNGELFF. CDR3 DNA: TGTGCCAGTAGTAGCAACAGGGGAAACGGGGAGCTGTTTTTT.

This chain joins TRBV11-3 and TRBJ2-6; 10 bases are a match to TRBD1. Germline lookup yields CDR1 SGHNT and CDR2 YENEEA. The CDR3 length is 15 residues. CDR3 bases: TGTGGTACCGGGACAGGGGAGTTGGGGGCCAACGTCCTGACTTTC. Translation: CGTGTGELGANVLTF.

This rearrangement joins TRBV27 to TRBJ2-7; the D is unclear. The CDR3 is 13 residues long. CDR1 is MNHEY, CDR2 SMNVEV, per germline (reference sequence). With 3 bases removed from V and 0 bases from J, the gap between germline ends came to 6 bases. DNA for the CDR3: TGTGCCAGCAGTTTTCAGATCTCCTACGAGCAGTACTTC. Amino acid sequence: CASSFQISYEQYF.

The table lists this clone with a count of one. The rearrangement uses TRBV19 and TRBJ2-2; TRBD2 matches 11 bases. From germline, CDR1 is LNHDA and CDR2 SQIVND (reference sequence). The CDR3 sequence is 15 residues long. J lost 2 bases, V lost 7 bases, and 3 bases had no gene match. This CDR3 is CASIAGGVNTGELFF. The DNA of the CDR3 is TGTGCCAGTATAGCGGGGGGGGTCAACACCGGGGAGCTGTTTTTT. The full variable domain, its missing parts supplied by reference TRBV19 and TRBJ2-2, is DGGITQSPKYLFRKEGQNVTLSCEQNLNHDAMYWYRQDPGQGLRLIYYSQIVNDFQKGDIAEGYSVSREKKESFPLTVTSAQKNPTAFYLCASIAGGVNTGELFFGEGSRLTVL.

This rearrangement joins TRBV24-1 to TRBJ2-3; TRBD2 matches at 13 bases. CDR1 and CDR2 (germline): KGHDR, SFDVKD. V lost 2 bases and J lost 7; bases outside the gene matches: 11. The CDR3 consists of 18 residues. CDR3 sequence: CATSDSPLAGGLRNTQYF. CDR3 DNA: TGTGCCACCAGTGATTCCCCACTAGCGGGGGGGCTCAGGAATACGCAGTATTTT.

The chain links TRBV20-1 to TRBJ2-1; D is ambiguous. The length of the CDR3 is 11 residues. The V gene's germline CDR1 is DFQATT and CDR2 SNEGSKA (reference sequence). V was cut by 2 bases and J by 14 bases, with 13 bases left in between. The CDR3 here is CSARFQAWEFF. CDR3 in DNA: TGCAGTGCTAGATTCCAGGCCTGGGAGTTCTTC.

The chain combines TRBV6-1 with TRBJ1-1, with D maybe TRBD1 (6 bases). CDR1 and CDR2 (germline): MNHNS, SASEGT. CDR3 length equals 17 residues. V was trimmed by 4 bases and J by 6 bases, leaving 24 bases between them. DNA of the CDR3: TGTGCCAGCAGTGGAAACCCTCGAGGGGGAGGGAGGCCTGAAGCTTTCTTT. Translation: CASSGNPRGGGRPEAFF.

The V call is TRBV5-5, the J call TRBJ1-2; D uncertain. The CDR3 is made up of 16 amino acids. Germline CDR1 SGHKS, CDR2 YYEKEE (reference sequence). V dropped 3 bases and J dropped 4 bases, with 19 bases sitting between them. The CDR3 reads CASSYDTYPGGYGYTF. The CDR3 region has the DNA TGTGCCAGCAGCTACGACACTTATCCCGGAGGCTATGGCTACACCTTC.

This clone appeared once. The V and J genes are TRBV6-5 and TRBJ1-1; no definite D call. V was cut by 8 bases and J by 5 bases, with 9 bases left in between. Germline V gives CDR1 MNHEY, CDR2 SVGAGI. There are 11 residues in the CDR3. The CDR3 bases are TGTGCCAGCTGGCGGGCGACTGAAGCTTTCTTT. Encoded protein: CASWRATEAFF.

The sample holds one count of this clone. This chain connects TRBV5-1 to TRBJ2-5; 8 nucleotides align to TRBD2. The CDR3 extends over 17 amino acids. V lost 4 bases and J lost 0; bases outside the gene matches: 11. CDR1 is SGHRS and CDR2 is YFSETQ in the germline V gene. The DNA for the CDR3 is TGCGCCAGCAGCCAAGGGTACGGGGGGGTTGACCAAGAGACCCAGTACTTC. It yields the protein CASSQGYGGVDQETQYF.

V and J are TRBV19 and TRBJ1-2; D unclear. CDR1 is LNHDA and CDR2 is SQIVND in the germline V gene (reference sequence). Trimming pared 0 bases from V and 3 bases from J, leaving 8 bases between. CDR3 length: 14 amino acids. Here the CDR3 reads CASSIDPTYYGYTF. CDR3 nucleotides: TGTGCCAGTAGTATAGATCCTACGTACTATGGCTACACCTTC.